This is a list of T cell receptor beta chains from one sample in a study of cytomegalovirus exposure and HLA in healthy donors. Assay: immunoSEQ multiplex PCR; the TCRdb copy retains only in-frame clones and omits some. This table holds about 89,000 clones, roughly 70% found once. Sequenced sample: PBMCs. Receptor source: a male donor in good health and CMV-seronegative. Each CDR3 is given with its conserved first and last residue. D genes are given only for firm matches. Rows give clone size only sometimes, using once, few, many, or a class for an expanded clone.

abundance	v_gene	j_gene	d_gene	CDR3aa	CDR3nt
.	TRBV27	TRBJ2-2	TRBD2	CASSLRRETGELFF	TGTGCCAGCAGTTTGCGGCGGGAGACCGGGGAGCTGTTTTTT
.	TRBV6-5	TRBJ2-5	TRBD2	CASSFQIAGGGAQYF	TGTGCCAGCAGTTTCCAGATAGCGGGAGGAGGGGCCCAGTACTTC
.	TRBV28	TRBJ2-1	TRBD2	CASSLPLAGGWAYNEQFF	TGTGCCAGCAGTTTACCGCTAGCGGGAGGGTGGGCCTACAATGAGCAGTTCTTC
.	TRBV2	TRBJ1-2	TRBD1	CASSGVGTGVYGYTF	TGTGCCAGCAGTGGGGTGGGGACAGGGGTTTATGGCTACACCTTC
.	TRBV6-4	TRBJ2-6	.	CASSEEGYTNVLTF	TGTGCCAGCAGTGAGGAGGGGTACACCAACGTCCTGACTTTC
.	TRBV6-5	TRBJ1-1	.	CASSYRGSGGTEAFF	TGTGCCAGCAGTTACAGGGGATCGGGTGGCACTGAAGCTTTCTTT
.	TRBV19	TRBJ2-7	TRBD1	CASSIILGRGPYEQYF	TGTGCCAGTAGTATCATCCTGGGCAGGGGGCCCTACGAGCAGTACTTC
once	TRBV18	TRBJ2-7	TRBD2	CASSESLAGITYEQYF	TGTGCCAGCTCAGAGTCACTAGCGGGTATAACCTACGAGCAGTACTTC
.	TRBV6-5	TRBJ2-7	.	CASSYGGGLSYEQYF	TGTGCCAGCAGTTACGGCGGCGGACTCTCCTACGAGCAGTACTTC
.	TRBV5-4	TRBJ2-5	.	CASSPGSAQETQYF	TGTGCCAGCAGCCCGGGTAGCGCTCAAGAGACCCAGTACTTC
.	TRBV2	TRBJ2-1	TRBD1	CASSAGQGSYNEQFF	TGTGCCAGCAGTGCCGGACAGGGCTCCTACAATGAGCAGTTCTTC
.	TRBV28	TRBJ2-7	TRBD2	CASSLSAGGPGYEQYF	TGTGCCAGCAGTTTGTCTGCGGGAGGGCCAGGCTACGAGCAGTACTTC
few	TRBV5-5	TRBJ2-7	TRBD1	CASSGTGLSYEQYF	TGTGCCAGCAGCGGGACAGGGCTTAGCTACGAGCAGTACTTC
.	TRBV28	TRBJ1-5	.	CASSPRGWRNQPQHF	TGTGCCAGCAGTCCAAGGGGTTGGCGAAATCAGCCCCAGCATTTT
.	TRBV27	TRBJ2-3	TRBD2	CASSLTPGWEGSTDTQYF	TGTGCCAGCAGTTTAACCCCTGGGTGGGAGGGAAGCACAGATACGCAGTATTTT
.	TRBV19	TRBJ2-1	TRBD1	CATAGGAMNEQFF	TGTGCCACCGCAGGGGGCGCAATGAATGAGCAGTTCTTC
.	TRBV6-1	TRBJ1-2	TRBD1	CASVGQGYGYTF	TGTGCCAGCGTGGGACAGGGCTATGGCTACACCTTC
few	TRBV28	TRBJ1-5	.	CASSFPSLWGLRSNQPQHF	TGTGCCAGCAGTTTTCCCTCCTTATGGGGGCTCAGGAGCAATCAGCCCCAGCATTTT
few	TRBV28	TRBJ1-2	TRBD1	CATGQGSYGYTF	TGTGCCACTGGACAGGGCTCCTATGGCTACACCTTC
.	TRBV6-5	TRBJ2-2	.	CASSYYGAGELFF	TGTGCCAGCAGTTACTACGGGGCCGGGGAGCTGTTTTTT
.	TRBV2	TRBJ2-7	.	CASRHRELIFYEQYF	TGTGCCAGCAGACACAGGGAATTAATCTTCTACGAGCAGTACTTC
.	TRBV28	TRBJ1-4	.	CASSRRTDTNEKLFF	TGTGCCAGCAGCCGACGGACAGACACTAATGAAAAACTGTTTTTT
.	TRBV28	TRBJ1-1	.	CASSPGGANTEAFF	TGTGCCAGCAGTCCCGGCGGGGCGAACACTGAAGCTTTCTTT
few	TRBV7-9	TRBJ2-3	.	CASSLVAGGRADTQYF	TGTGCCAGCAGCTTAGTGGCAGGGGGGCGGGCAGATACGCAGTATTTT
.	TRBV7-9	TRBJ2-2	.	CASSLAGGPGELFF	TGTGCCAGCAGCTTAGCGGGAGGCCCCGGGGAGCTGTTTTTT
.	TRBV7-8	TRBJ1-5	.	CASSLAGYSNQPQHF	TGTGCCAGCAGCCTTGCAGGGTATAGCAATCAGCCCCAGCATTTT
.	TRBV27	TRBJ2-1	.	CASSLLREIHNEQFF	TGTGCCAGCAGTTTACTCAGGGAAATCCACAATGAGCAGTTCTTC
.	TRBV5-6	TRBJ2-7	TRBD1	CASSWDSYEQYF	TGTGCCAGCAGCTGGGACAGCTACGAGCAGTACTTC
.	TRBV27	TRBJ2-1	.	CASRQGRGFNEQFF	TGTGCCAGCAGGCAGGGGAGAGGTTTCAATGAGCAGTTCTTC
few	TRBV6-5	TRBJ2-3	TRBD1	CASSDGTVSTDTQYF	TGTGCCAGCAGCGATGGGACAGTTAGCACAGATACGCAGTATTTT
few	TRBV7-9	TRBJ2-7	.	CASSLGTVSYEQYF	TGTGCCAGCAGCTTAGGAACGGTCTCCTACGAGCAGTACTTC
.	TRBV6-6	TRBJ2-3	TRBD2	CASSYSSSGFTDTQYF	TGTGCCAGCAGTTACTCGTCTAGCGGGTTCACAGATACGCAGTATTTT
.	TRBV10-3	TRBJ1-1	.	CAIAPRTMNTEAFF	TGTGCCATCGCCCCCAGAACCATGAACACTGAAGCTTTCTTT
.	TRBV19	TRBJ1-1	TRBD1	CASSKGQWGRTEAFF	TGTGCCAGTAGTAAGGGACAGTGGGGAAGGACTGAAGCTTTCTTT
.	TRBV4-2	TRBJ1-6	TRBD1	CASSQDSTGNYRPLHF	TGTGCCAGCAGCCAAGATTCGACAGGGAATTATAGACCCCTCCACTTT
.	TRBV30	TRBJ1-2	.	CAWIVRQAGNYGYTF	TGTGCCTGGATTGTGCGACAGGCGGGTAACTATGGCTACACCTTC
.	TRBV5-4	TRBJ2-7	.	CASSKRSDDYEQYF	TGTGCCAGCAGCAAGCGTAGCGACGACTACGAGCAGTACTTC
.	TRBV29-1	TRBJ1-5	TRBD1	CSVLGAGTGSNQPQHF	TGCAGCGTTCTAGGAGCCGGGACAGGCAGCAATCAGCCCCAGCATTTT
.	TRBV28	TRBJ2-6	.	CAYGDTSLGANVLTF	TGTGCCTACGGGGACACCTCTCTCGGGGCCAACGTCCTGACTTTC
.	TRBV6-1	TRBJ1-1	.	CASSSTRNTEAFF	TGTGCCAGCAGTTCGACACGGAACACTGAAGCTTTCTTT
.	TRBV6-1	TRBJ2-1	.	CASSEGTIDNNEQFF	TGTGCCAGCAGTGAAGGGACTATTGATAACAATGAGCAGTTCTTC